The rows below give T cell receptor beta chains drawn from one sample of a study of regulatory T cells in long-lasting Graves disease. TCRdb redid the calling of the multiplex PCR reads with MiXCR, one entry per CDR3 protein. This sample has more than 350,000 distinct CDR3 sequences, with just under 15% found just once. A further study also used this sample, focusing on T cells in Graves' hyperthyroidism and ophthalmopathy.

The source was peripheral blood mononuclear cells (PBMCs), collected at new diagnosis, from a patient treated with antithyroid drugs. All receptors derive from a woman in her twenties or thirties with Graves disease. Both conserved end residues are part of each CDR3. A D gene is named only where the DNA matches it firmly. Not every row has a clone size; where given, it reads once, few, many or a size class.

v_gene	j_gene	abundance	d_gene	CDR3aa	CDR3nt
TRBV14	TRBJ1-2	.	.	CASSQGFRDGNGYTF	TGCGCCAGCAGCCAAGGGTTTCGAGACGGAAATGGCTACACCTTC
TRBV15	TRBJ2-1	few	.	CATSIKGGLYNEQFF	TGTGCCACCAGCATAAAAGGGGGGTTATACAATGAGCAGTTCTTC
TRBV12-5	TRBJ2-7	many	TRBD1	CASGLSLTGSLYEQYF	TGTGCTAGTGGTTTGTCTCTGACAGGGAGCCTTTACGAGCAGTACTTC
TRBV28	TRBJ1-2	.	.	CASSGSGPGGEYGYTF	TGTGCCAGCAGTGGCTCTGGGCCTGGAGGGGAGTATGGCTACACCTTC
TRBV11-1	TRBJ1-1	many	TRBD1	CASSPGTGVNTEAFF	TGTGCCAGCAGCCCCGGGACAGGGGTGAACACTGAAGCTTTCTTT
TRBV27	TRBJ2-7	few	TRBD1	CASSQKPGQVFRKQYF	TGTGCCAGCAGCCAAAAACCGGGACAGGTTTTCCGGAAACAGTACTTC
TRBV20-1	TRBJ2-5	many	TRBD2	CSAPGGSGRAAQETQYF	TGCAGTGCCCCAGGCGGGAGCGGGAGGGCAGCCCAAGAGACCCAGTACTTC
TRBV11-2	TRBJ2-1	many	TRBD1	CASRPTLFRDRENNEQFF	TGTGCCAGCAGACCTACCTTATTCCGGGACAGGGAGAACAATGAGCAGTTCTTC
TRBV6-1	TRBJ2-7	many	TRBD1	CASSTGTDYEQYF	TGTGCCAGCAGCACTGGGACAGACTACGAGCAGTACTTC
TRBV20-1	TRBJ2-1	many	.	CSARDPSEQFF	TGCAGTGCTAGAGACCCTTCTGAGCAGTTCTTC
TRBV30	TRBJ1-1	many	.	CAWSVRRGNTEAFF	TGTGCCTGGAGTGTAAGACGGGGAAACACTGAAGCTTTCTTT
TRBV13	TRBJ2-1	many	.	CASSDRGSRSNEQFF	TGTGCCAGCAGCGACCGCGGAAGCAGATCGAATGAGCAGTTCTTC
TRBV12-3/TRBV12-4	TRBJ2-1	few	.	CASSFDRRDEQFF	TGTGCCAGCAGTTTTGACAGAAGGGATGAGCAGTTCTTC
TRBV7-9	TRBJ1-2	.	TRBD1	CASTRATGLKSGGYGYTF	TGTGCCAGCACAAGGGCGACAGGGTTGAAGTCCGGGGGCTATGGCTACACCTTC
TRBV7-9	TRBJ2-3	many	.	CASSGGTSPDTQYF	TGTGCCAGCAGCGGCGGGACTTCCCCAGATACGCAGTATTTT
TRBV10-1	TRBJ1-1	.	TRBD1	CASSAGTGRTEAFF	TGCGCCAGCAGCGCCGGGACAGGGAGAACTGAAGCTTTCTTT
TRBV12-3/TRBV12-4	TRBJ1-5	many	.	CASSLQGAQPQHF	TGTGCCAGCAGTTTACAGGGTGCTCAGCCCCAGCATTTT
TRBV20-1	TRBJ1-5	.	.	CSAHQDSPNQPQHF	TGCAGCGCACACCAGGACAGTCCAAATCAGCCCCAGCATTTT
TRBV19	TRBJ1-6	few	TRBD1	CASSSSPGTGYNSPLHF	TGTGCCAGTAGTTCGAGTCCCGGGACAGGTTATAATTCACCCCTCCACTTT
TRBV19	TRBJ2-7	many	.	CASSIRDLQGAYEQYF	TGTGCCAGTAGTATAAGGGACTTACAGGGAGCCTACGAGCAGTACTTC
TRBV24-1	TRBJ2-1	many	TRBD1	CATRDRSSYNEQFF	TGTGCCACCAGGGACAGGAGCTCCTACAATGAGCAGTTCTTC
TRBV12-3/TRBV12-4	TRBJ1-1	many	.	CASSLGSYTEAFF	TGTGCCAGCAGTTTGGGCAGCTACACTGAAGCTTTCTTT
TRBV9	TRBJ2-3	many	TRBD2	CASSVLPSGSTDTQYF	TGTGCCAGCAGCGTACTGCCCAGCGGGAGTACAGATACGCAGTATTTT
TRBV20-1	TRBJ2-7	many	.	CSARDTESGYEQYF	TGCAGTGCTAGAGATACGGAGTCTGGCTACGAGCAGTACTTC
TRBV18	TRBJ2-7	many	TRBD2	CASSPPLREGLGFYEQYF	TGTGCCAGCTCACCACCTCTGAGGGAGGGCCTCGGGTTTTACGAGCAGTACTTC
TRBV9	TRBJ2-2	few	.	CASSVVSRELFF	TGTGCCAGCAGCGTAGTTAGTCGGGAGCTGTTTTTT
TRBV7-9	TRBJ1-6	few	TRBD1	CATRQGLNSPLHF	TGTGCCACCCGACAGGGGCTCAATTCACCCCTCCACTTT
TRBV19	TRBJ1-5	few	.	CASTIAGRLGNQPQHF	TGTGCCAGTACCATTGCCGGCAGGCTGGGCAATCAGCCCCAGCATTTT
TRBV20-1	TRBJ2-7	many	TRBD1	CSARLAVRQGSYEQYF	TGCAGTGCTAGGCTGGCTGTAAGACAGGGATCCTACGAGCAGTACTTC
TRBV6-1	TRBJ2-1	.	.	CASSQLAPNEQFF	TGTGCCAGCAGCCAACTAGCACCCAATGAGCAGTTCTTC
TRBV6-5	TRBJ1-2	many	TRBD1	CASSYSSWDSNYGYTF	TGTGCCAGCAGTTACTCCTCCTGGGACAGTAACTATGGCTACACCTTC
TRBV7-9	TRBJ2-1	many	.	CASSVAPGAIEKDNEQFF	TGTGCCAGCAGCGTAGCCCCAGGGGCCATCGAAAAAGACAATGAGCAGTTCTTC
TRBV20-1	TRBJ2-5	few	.	CSARNSGGETQYF	TGCAGTGCTAGAAATAGTGGGGGGGAGACCCAGTACTTC
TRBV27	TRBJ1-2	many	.	CASSPEPGGQLYGYTF	TGTGCCAGCAGTCCGGAACCCGGGGGCCAACTCTATGGCTACACCTTC
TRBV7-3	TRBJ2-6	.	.	CASSLAAGANVLTF	TGTGCCAGCAGCTTAGCCGCTGGGGCCAACGTCCTGACTTTC
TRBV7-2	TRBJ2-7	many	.	CASRAASGSQYEQYF	TGTGCCAGCAGAGCAGCCTCGGGTTCCCAGTACGAGCAGTACTTC
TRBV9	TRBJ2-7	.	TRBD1	CASKDDRGEQYF	TGTGCCAGCAAAGATGACAGGGGCGAGCAGTACTTC
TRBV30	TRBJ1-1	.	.	CAWIGLGTEAFF	TGTGCCTGGATTGGTTTAGGCACTGAAGCTTTCTTT
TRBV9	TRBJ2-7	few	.	CASSGSGVYEQYF	TGTGCCAGCAGCGGCTCCGGGGTCTACGAGCAGTACTTC
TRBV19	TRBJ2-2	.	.	CASSKGPGTGELSF	TGTGCCAGTAGTAAGGGGCCTGGCACCGGGGAGCTGTCTTTT
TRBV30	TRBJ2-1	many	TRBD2	CAWRAETSGRGGYNEQFF	TGTGCCTGGAGGGCGGAGACTAGCGGGAGAGGGGGGTACAATGAGCAGTTCTTC
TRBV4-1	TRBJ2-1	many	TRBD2	CASSQDRGLAANEQFF	TGCGCCAGCAGCCAAGATAGAGGACTAGCGGCCAATGAGCAGTTCTTC
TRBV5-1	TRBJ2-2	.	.	CASSPRGRPNTGELFF	TGCGCCAGCAGCCCCAGGGGCAGACCGAACACCGGGGAGCTGTTTTTT
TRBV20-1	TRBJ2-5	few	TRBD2	CSASGSGAAGTQYF	TGCAGTGCTAGTGGTAGCGGGGCCGCAGGGACCCAGTACTTC
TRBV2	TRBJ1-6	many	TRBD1	CASSEGGTGIYNSPLHF	TGTGCCAGCAGTGAAGGTGGGACAGGAATCTATAATTCACCCCTCCACTTT
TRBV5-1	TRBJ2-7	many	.	CASSLDRGTPYEQYF	TGCGCCAGCAGCTTGGACAGAGGGACACCCTACGAGCAGTACTTC
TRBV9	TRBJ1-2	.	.	CASSVEQGLDYTF	TGTGCCAGCAGCGTAGAACAGGGTCTAGACTACACCTTC
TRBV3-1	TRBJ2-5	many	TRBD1	CASSQFRTGISLLTQYF	TGTGCCAGCAGCCAATTCCGGACAGGGATCTCTCTTTTGACCCAGTACTTC